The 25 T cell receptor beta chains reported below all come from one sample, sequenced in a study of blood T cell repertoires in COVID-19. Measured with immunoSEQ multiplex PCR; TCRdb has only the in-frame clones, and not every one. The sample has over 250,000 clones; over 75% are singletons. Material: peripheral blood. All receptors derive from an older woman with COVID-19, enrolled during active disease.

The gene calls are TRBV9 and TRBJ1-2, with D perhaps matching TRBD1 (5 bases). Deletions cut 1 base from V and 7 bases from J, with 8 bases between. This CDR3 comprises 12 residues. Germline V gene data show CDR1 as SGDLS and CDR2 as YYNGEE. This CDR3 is CASSVQGGGYTF. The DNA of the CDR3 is TGTGCCAGCAGCGTACAGGGAGGTGGCTACACCTTC.

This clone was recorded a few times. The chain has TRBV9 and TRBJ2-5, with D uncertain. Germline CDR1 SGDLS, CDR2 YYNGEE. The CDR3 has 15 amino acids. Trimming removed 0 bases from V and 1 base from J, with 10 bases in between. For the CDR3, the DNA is TGTGCCAGCAGCGTAGGAACTAACACCCAAGAGACCCAGTACTTC. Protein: CASSVGTNTQETQYF.

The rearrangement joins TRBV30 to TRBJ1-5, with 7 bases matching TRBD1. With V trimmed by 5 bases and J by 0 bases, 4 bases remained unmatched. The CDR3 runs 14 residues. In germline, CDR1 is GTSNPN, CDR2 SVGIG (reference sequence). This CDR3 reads CAWDRVYSNQPQHF. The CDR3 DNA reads TGTGCCTGGGACAGGGTCTATAGCAATCAGCCCCAGCATTTT.

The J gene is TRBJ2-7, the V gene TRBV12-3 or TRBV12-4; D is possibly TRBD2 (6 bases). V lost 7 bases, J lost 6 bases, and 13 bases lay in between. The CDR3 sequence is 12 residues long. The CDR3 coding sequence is TGTGCCAGCAACCTCGCGGGGCGCGAGCAGTACTTC. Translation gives CASNLAGREQYF.

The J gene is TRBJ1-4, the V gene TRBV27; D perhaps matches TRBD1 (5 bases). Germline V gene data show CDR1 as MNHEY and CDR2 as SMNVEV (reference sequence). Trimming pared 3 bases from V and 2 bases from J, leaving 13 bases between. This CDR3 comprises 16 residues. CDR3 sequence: CASSFLGGLTNEKLFF. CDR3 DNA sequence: TGTGCCAGCAGTTTTCTCGGGGGATTGACTAATGAAAAACTGTTTTTT.

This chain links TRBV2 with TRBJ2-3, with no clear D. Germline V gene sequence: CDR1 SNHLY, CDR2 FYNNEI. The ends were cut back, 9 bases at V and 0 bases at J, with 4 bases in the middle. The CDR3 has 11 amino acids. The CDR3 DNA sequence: TGTGCCAGTCAAAGCACAGATACGCAGTATTTT. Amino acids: CASQSTDTQYF.

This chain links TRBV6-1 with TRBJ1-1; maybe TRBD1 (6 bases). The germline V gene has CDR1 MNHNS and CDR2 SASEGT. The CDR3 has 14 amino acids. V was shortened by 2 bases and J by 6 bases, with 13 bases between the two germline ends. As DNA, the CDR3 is TGTGCCAGCAGTGAAAGCAGGGGTATCTCTGAAGCTTTCTTT. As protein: CASSESRGISEAFF.

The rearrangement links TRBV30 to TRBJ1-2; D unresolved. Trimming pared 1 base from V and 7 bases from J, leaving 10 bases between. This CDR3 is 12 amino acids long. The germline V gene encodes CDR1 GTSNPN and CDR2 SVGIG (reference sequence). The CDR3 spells CAWSGTSGGYTF. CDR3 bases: TGTGCCTGGAGTGGGACTAGCGGTGGCTACACCTTC. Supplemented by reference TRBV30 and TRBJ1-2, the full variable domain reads SQTIHQWPATLVQPVGSPLSLECTVEGTSNPNLYWYRQAAGRGLQLLFYSVGIGQISSEVPQNLSASRPQDRQFILSSKKLLLSDSGFYLCAWSGTSGGYTFGSGTRLTVV.

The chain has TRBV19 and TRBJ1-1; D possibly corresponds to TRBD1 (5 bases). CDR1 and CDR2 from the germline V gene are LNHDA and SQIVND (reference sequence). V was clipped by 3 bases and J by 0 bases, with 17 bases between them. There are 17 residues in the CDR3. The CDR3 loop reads CASSMAQGRTLNTEAFF. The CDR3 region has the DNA TGTGCCAGTAGTATGGCCCAGGGCCGCACTTTGAACACTGAAGCTTTCTTT.

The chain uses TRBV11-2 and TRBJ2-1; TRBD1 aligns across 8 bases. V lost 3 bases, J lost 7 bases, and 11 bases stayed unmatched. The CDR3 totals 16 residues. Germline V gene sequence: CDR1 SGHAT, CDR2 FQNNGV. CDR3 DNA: TGTGCCAGCAGCTTTTCGCTCTCGACAGGGGAGAATGAGCAGTTCTTC. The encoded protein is CASSFSLSTGENEQFF.

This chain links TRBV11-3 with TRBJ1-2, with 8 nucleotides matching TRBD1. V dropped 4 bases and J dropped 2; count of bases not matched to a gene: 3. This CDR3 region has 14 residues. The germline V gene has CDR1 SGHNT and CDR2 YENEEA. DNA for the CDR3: TGTGCCAGCAGCTGGGACAGGAGGAACTATGGCTACACCTTC. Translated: CASSWDRRNYGYTF. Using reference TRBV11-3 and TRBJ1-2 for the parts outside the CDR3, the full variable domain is EAGVVQSPRYKIIEKKQPVAFWCNPISGHNTLYWYLQNLGQGPELLIRYENEEAVDDSQLPKDRFSAERLKGVDSTLKIQPAELGDSAVYLCASSWDRRNYGYTFGSGTRLTVV.

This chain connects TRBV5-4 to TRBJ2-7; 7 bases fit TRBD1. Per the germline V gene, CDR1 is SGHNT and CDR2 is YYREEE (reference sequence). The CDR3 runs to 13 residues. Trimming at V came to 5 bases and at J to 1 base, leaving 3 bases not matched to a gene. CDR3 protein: CASRRDRSYEQYF. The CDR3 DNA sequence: TGTGCCAGCAGACGGGACAGATCCTACGAGCAGTACTTC.

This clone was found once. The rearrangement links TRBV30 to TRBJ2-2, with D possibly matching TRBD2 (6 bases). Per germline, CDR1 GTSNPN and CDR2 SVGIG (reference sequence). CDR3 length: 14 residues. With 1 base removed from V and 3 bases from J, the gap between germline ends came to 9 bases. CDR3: CAWSGGVDTGELFF. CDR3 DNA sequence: TGTGCCTGGAGTGGGGGGGTGGACACCGGGGAGCTGTTTTTT.

The CDR3 region is CASKVKPGQGRETQYF. For the CDR3, the DNA is TGTGCCAGCAAGGTTAAACCCGGACAGGGGAGGGAGACCCAGTACTTC. The chain couples TRBV21-1 to TRBJ2-5; the listed D gene, TRBD1, was not tested against the DNA. TRBV21-1 corresponds to a pseudogene. This CDR3 has 16 residues.

CDR3 sequence reads: CASSSEGDALYEQYF. The CDR3 DNA is TGTGCCAGCAGCTCCGAGGGGGACGCATTATACGAGCAGTACTTC. This sequence joins TRBV7-2 and TRBJ2-7, with D maybe TRBD1 (6 bases). The V and J ends lost 4 bases and 4 bases respectively, with 17 bases between them. Germline V gene lookup returns CDR1 SGHTA and CDR2 FQGNSA. There are 15 residues in the CDR3.

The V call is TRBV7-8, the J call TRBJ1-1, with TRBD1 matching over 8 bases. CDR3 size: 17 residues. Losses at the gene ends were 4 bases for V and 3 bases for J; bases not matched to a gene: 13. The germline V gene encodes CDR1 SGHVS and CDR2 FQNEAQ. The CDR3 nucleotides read TGTGCCAGCAGCTCCCGCCTAATCCAGGGGGCGGACACTGAAGCTTTCTTT. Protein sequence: CASSSRLIQGADTEAFF.

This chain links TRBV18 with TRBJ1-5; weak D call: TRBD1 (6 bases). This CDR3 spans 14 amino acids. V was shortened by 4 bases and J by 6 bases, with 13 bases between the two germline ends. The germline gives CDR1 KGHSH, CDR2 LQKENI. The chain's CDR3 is CASSLQGGTQPQHF. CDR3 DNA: TGTGCCAGCTCACTCCAAGGGGGAACTCAGCCCCAGCATTTT.

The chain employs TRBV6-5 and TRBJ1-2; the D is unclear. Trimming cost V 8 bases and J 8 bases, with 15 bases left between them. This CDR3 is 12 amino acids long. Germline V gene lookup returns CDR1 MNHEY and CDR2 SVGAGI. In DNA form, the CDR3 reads TGTGCCAGCCGAGTTGGAGGGAAGGGCTACACCTTC. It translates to CASRVGGKGYTF.

This CDR3 is CASSFSRQGFTNYGYTF. The CDR3 DNA is TGTGCCAGCAGCTTTAGTAGACAGGGGTTTACTAACTATGGCTACACCTTC. J is TRBJ1-2 and V is TRBV11-2, with TRBD1 matching over 8 bases. This CDR3 is 17 amino acids long. The germline CDR1 and CDR2 sequences are SGHAT and FQNNGV. V was clipped by 3 bases and J by 0 bases; unmatched bases: 9.

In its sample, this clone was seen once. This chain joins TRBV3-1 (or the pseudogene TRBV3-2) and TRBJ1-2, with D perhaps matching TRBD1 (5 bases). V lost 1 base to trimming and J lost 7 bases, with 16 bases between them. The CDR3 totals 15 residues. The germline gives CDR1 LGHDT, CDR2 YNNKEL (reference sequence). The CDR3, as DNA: TGTGCCAGCAGCCAAGGCACCGGGGGGATTGTTGGCTACACCTTC. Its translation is CASSQGTGGIVGYTF.

CDR3: CASSQLRNSPLHF. The CDR3 DNA reads as TGTGCCAGCAGCCAATTGCGAAATTCACCCCTCCACTTT. This chain joins TRBV3-1 (or the pseudogene TRBV3-2) and TRBJ1-6; no reliable D call. This CDR3 comprises 13 residues. The V end was cut by 2 bases, the J end by 7 bases, with 6 bases between. Per the germline V gene, CDR1 is LGHDT and CDR2 is YNNKEL (reference sequence).

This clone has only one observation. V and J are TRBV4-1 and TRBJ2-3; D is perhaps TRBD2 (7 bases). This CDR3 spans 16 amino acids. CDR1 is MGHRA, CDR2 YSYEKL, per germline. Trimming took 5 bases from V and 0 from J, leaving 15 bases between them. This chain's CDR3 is CASSWGGGVSTDTQYF. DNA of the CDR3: TGCGCCAGCAGCTGGGGGGGCGGGGTTAGCACAGATACGCAGTATTTT.

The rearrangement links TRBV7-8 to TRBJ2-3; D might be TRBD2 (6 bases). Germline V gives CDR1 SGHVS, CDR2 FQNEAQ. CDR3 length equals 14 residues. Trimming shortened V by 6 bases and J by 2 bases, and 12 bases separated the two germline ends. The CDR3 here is CASRRGFVTDTQYF. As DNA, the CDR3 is TGTGCCAGCAGGCGGGGATTCGTCACAGATACGCAGTATTTT.

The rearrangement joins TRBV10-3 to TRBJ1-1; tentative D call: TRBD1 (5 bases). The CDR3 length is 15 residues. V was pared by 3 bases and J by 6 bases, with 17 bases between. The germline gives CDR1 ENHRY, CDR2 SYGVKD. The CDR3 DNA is TGTGCCATCAGTGATAACATGAGGGGACTCTCTGAAGCTTTCTTT. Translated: CAISDNMRGLSEAFF.

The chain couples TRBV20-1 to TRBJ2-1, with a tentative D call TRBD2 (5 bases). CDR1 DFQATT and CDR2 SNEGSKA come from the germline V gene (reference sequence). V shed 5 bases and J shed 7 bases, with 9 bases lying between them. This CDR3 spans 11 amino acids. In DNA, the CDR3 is TGCAGTGCTGAAAGGAGGAATGAGCAGTTCTTC. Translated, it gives CSAERRNEQFF.